This TCR beta chain was profiled in a study of blood T cell repertoires in COVID-19. This clone came up once. Sequence at one end of the junction differs from germline and may be a read error. CDR3 length: 16 residues. CDR1 SGDLS and CDR2 YYNGEE come from the germline V gene. The table came from immunoSEQ multiplex PCR; TCRdb's copy has only in-frame clones and leaves some out. This repertoire shows roughly 200,000 clones, more than 70% found once; its top ten account for 6.2%. Sample: PBMCs or T cells enriched from blood (not recorded which). V usage is TRBV9 and J usage is TRBJ2-3; weak D call: TRBD1 (7 bases). This TCR was recovered from a man aged 40-49 years who had recovered from COVID-19. The CDR3 protein is CASSAGGGFSTNTQYF. CDR3 nucleotide sequence: TGTGCCAGCAGCGCAGGGGGAGGTTTTTCCACAAATACGCAGTATTTT.